Each of the 27 T cell receptor beta chains below was sequenced from the same sample in a study of T cell repertoires in cytomegalovirus infection. MiXCR, run by TCRdb on the reads, gives a single entry per CDR3 protein. The table includes roughly 320,000 distinct CDR3 sequences, more than 8% detected once. Sequenced sample: PBMCs. These receptors were obtained from a human donor in good health (CMV status not recorded). Some clones in this sample may be carry-over from other donors' samples.

This clonotype was seen a few times. This chain connects TRBV4-1 to TRBJ2-1; 9 bases align to TRBD1. Trimming cost V 4 bases and J 0 bases; bases outside gene matches: 10. Germline V gives CDR1 MGHRA, CDR2 YSYEKL. This CDR3 region has 18 residues. CDR3 nucleotides: TGCGCCAGCAGCCGAAGACAGGGGGGTACGAGCTCCTACAATGAGCAGTTCTTC. Translation gives CASSRRQGGTSSYNEQFF.

The chain combines TRBV10-3 with TRBJ2-7; a possible D gene is TRBD2 (6 bases). The germline gives CDR1 ENHRY, CDR2 SYGVKD. V lost 8 bases and J 3 bases, leaving 11 bases between the germline ends. This CDR3 has 12 amino acids. The CDR3 DNA is TGTGCCATCGCCGGGACTGGCTACGAGCAGTACTTC. Protein: CAIAGTGYEQYF.

The chain combines TRBV4-1 with TRBJ1-1; TRBD1 might be the D (5 bases). Trimming took 1 base from V and 1 from J, leaving 13 bases between them. Germline V gene data show CDR1 as MGHRA and CDR2 as YSYEKL. This CDR3 has 16 residues. CDR3: CASSQVQGSANTEAFF. The CDR3 DNA reads as TGCGCCAGCAGCCAAGTTCAGGGATCCGCGAACACTGAAGCTTTCTTT.

This clonotype came up a few times. The gene calls are TRBV28 and TRBJ2-7; TRBD2 might be the D (6 bases). Germline loops: CDR1 MDHEN, CDR2 SYDVKM. The germline V and J ends were trimmed by 5 bases and 6 bases, with 17 bases remaining between them. This CDR3 region has 14 residues. The DNA of the CDR3 is TGTGCCAGCAGTCCCTCCGGGACCGGGGGCGAGCAGTACTTC. This codes for CASSPSGTGGEQYF.

This rearrangement joins TRBV20-1 to TRBJ2-1; 9 bases are a match to TRBD2. Germline assignment: CDR1 DFQATT and CDR2 SNEGSKA (reference sequence). The CDR3 runs 16 residues. V trimming: 4 bases; J trimming: 4 bases; junction bases outside the gene matches: 11. In DNA form, the CDR3 reads TGCAGTGCTATTAAGGGGTCTAGCGGGGAGTACAATGAGCAGTTCTTC. Its protein product is CSAIKGSSGEYNEQFF.

The sample holds a few counts of this clonotype. Here the CDR3 reads CASSTTGTRNQPQHF. Here the CDR3 DNA reads TGTGCCAGTAGTACAACCGGGACCCGCAATCAGCCCCAGCATTTT. The rearrangement links TRBV19 to TRBJ1-5; D is possibly TRBD1 (5 bases). The germline V gene encodes CDR1 LNHDA and CDR2 SQIVND (reference sequence). Trimming removed 4 bases at V and 2 bases at J, with 12 bases between. This CDR3 is 15 amino acids long. The whole variable domain, remainder taken from reference TRBV19 and TRBJ1-5, is DGGITQSPKYLFRKEGQNVTLSCEQNLNHDAMYWYRQDPGQGLRLIYYSQIVNDFQKGDIAEGYSVSREKKESFPLTVTSAQKNPTAFYLCASSTTGTRNQPQHFGDGTRLSIL.

V is TRBV5-4 and J is TRBJ2-5, with no clear D. Trimming took 3 bases from V and 5 from J, leaving 11 bases between them. Germline loops: CDR1 SGHNT, CDR2 YYREEE (reference sequence). The CDR3 is 13 amino acids. This chain's CDR3 is CASSSTLMETQYF. The CDR3 DNA reads as TGTGCCAGCAGCTCGACTCTCATGGAGACCCAGTACTTC.

The genes are TRBV4-1 and TRBJ1-2; unclear D gene. CDR3 length equals 14 residues. The V gene's germline CDR1 is MGHRA and CDR2 YSYEKL. Trimming took 3 bases from V and 4 from J, leaving 12 bases between them. The CDR3 DNA reads TGCGCCAGCAGCCAGGTTGAGAACGGCTATGGCTACACCTTC. It translates to CASSQVENGYGYTF.

A few counts support this clonotype. The chain combines TRBV9 with TRBJ2-5; tentatively, D is TRBD1 (5 bases). Trimming removed 0 bases at V and 5 bases at J, with 17 bases between. This CDR3 spans 16 amino acids. CDR1 is SGDLS and CDR2 is YYNGEE in the germline V gene. Here the CDR3 reads CASSVAGQGSPETQYF. The CDR3 DNA reads TGTGCCAGCAGCGTAGCTGGGCAGGGTAGTCCCGAGACCCAGTACTTC.

CDR3 loop: CSAFDRAGNTIYF. CDR3 DNA sequence: TGCAGTGCCTTCGACAGGGCGGGAAACACCATATATTTT. The rearrangement links TRBV20-1 to TRBJ1-3; 7 nucleotides agree with TRBD1. The CDR3 is made up of 13 amino acids. Trimming cost V 6 bases and J 4 bases; bases outside gene matches: 6. The germline CDR1 and CDR2 sequences are DFQATT and SNEGSKA (reference sequence).

This clonotype was picked up many times. The chain recombines TRBV28 with TRBJ2-5; tentatively, D is TRBD1 (6 bases). The CDR3 spans 12 residues. Between the trimmed V and J ends, which lost 10 bases and 5 bases, there was a span of 14 bases. Looked up from germline, CDR1 is MDHEN and CDR2 is SYDVKM. The CDR3 DNA reads TGTGCCACCGGACAGCTAATGGAGACCCAGTACTTC. Translation gives CATGQLMETQYF.

This clonotype was seen many times. The gene calls are TRBV7-4 and TRBJ2-7; D is undetermined. The CDR3 runs 14 residues. From germline, CDR1 is SGHVT and CDR2 SQSDAQ. The germline V and J ends were trimmed by 3 bases and 3 bases, with 12 bases remaining between them. The CDR3 DNA reads TGTGCCAGCAGCTTTGGAGACACTTGCTACGAGCAGTACTTC. It translates to CASSFGDTCYEQYF.

The V gene is TRBV7-2, the J gene TRBJ1-5; unclear D gene. The CDR3 has 15 residues. Per germline, CDR1 SGHTA and CDR2 FQGNSA. The V end was cut by 5 bases, the J end by 4 bases, with 15 bases between. The CDR3 DNA follows: TGTGCCAGCAGCAACGCGCGCAGCTGGAATCAGCCCCAGCATTTT. It translates to CASSNARSWNQPQHF.

Worth noting for this clonotype: It may be a read error: a sequence one base away is much more abundant. The CDR3 DNA sequence: TGTGCCAGCAGCCAAGATCAAGGCAGGGGGCCTGGGGAGCAGTACTTC. Translation: CASSQDQGRGPGEQYF. The chain couples TRBV4-1 to TRBJ2-7, with TRBD1 identical over 8 bases. Germline values: CDR1 MGHRA, CDR2 YSYEKL. This CDR3 is 16 amino acids long.

This clonotype was seen only a few times. This chain joins TRBV19 and TRBJ2-2; maybe TRBD1 (5 bases). Germline V gene sequence: CDR1 LNHDA, CDR2 SQIVND (reference sequence). The CDR3 is 15 amino acids. V lost 1 base and J lost 4, with 10 bases in between. CDR3 bases: TGTGCCAGTAGTATAGGGGGCAGGATCACCGGGGAGCTGTTTTTT. The encoded protein is CASSIGGRITGELFF.

This clonotype was seen repeatedly, ten times or more. This chain uses TRBV20-1 with TRBJ2-5, with TRBD2 matching 8 bases. CDR3 length: 15 residues. Germline loops: CDR1 DFQATT, CDR2 SNEGSKA (reference sequence). V shed 0 bases and J 3 bases; nucleotides not matched to a gene: 6. Written as DNA, the CDR3 is TGCAGTGCTAGAGACCCCGGGACTAGAGAAGAGACCCAGTACTTC. Translating it yields CSARDPGTREETQYF.

This clonotype was picked up many times. The chain uses TRBV20-1 and TRBJ1-2; 7 positions agree with TRBD1. Germline assignment: CDR1 DFQATT and CDR2 SNEGSKA (reference sequence). This CDR3 is 14 amino acids long. Trimming at V came to 5 bases and at J to 6 bases, leaving 12 bases not matched to a gene. The chain's CDR3 is CSAGGDRAFDGYTF. The CDR3 bases are TGCAGTGCTGGGGGGGACAGAGCCTTTGATGGCTACACCTTC.

This clonotype was observed at least ten times. This sequence joins TRBV7-2 and TRBJ1-1; 10 bases are shared with TRBD1. The CDR3 runs to 15 residues. From germline, CDR1 is SGHTA and CDR2 FQGNSA. J lost 0 bases, V lost 8 bases, and 6 bases had no gene match. The CDR3 sequence is CASGGQGRLNTEAFF. CDR3 in DNA: TGTGCCAGCGGGGGACAGGGGCGTTTGAACACTGAAGCTTTCTTT.

The rearrangement joins TRBV14 to TRBJ1-1; 8 nucleotides agree with TRBD1. V dropped 1 base and J dropped 8; count of bases not matched to a gene: 3. The CDR3 sequence is 13 residues long. Germline lookup yields CDR1 SGHDN and CDR2 FVKESK. The CDR3 loop reads CASSQVGTGEAFF. CDR3 in DNA: TGTGCCAGCAGCCAAGTTGGGACAGGAGAAGCTTTCTTT.

This clonotype was observed a few times. This chain joins TRBV25-1 and TRBJ1-2; 7 positions match TRBD1. The germline V gene has CDR1 MGHDK and CDR2 SYGVNS. The CDR3 totals 16 residues. With 4 bases clipped from V and 7 bases from J, the junction kept 15 bases outside the gene matches. CDR3 DNA: TGTGCCAGCAGTGCATCGCCTGAGGGGGCTACTGGTGGCTACACCTTC. This encodes CASSASPEGATGGYTF.

This clonotype was recorded at least ten times. The chain joins TRBV27 to TRBJ1-6, with D unclear. V dropped 5 bases and J dropped 7 bases, with 15 bases sitting between them. Germline V gene data show CDR1 as MNHEY and CDR2 as SMNVEV (reference sequence). The CDR3 contains 15 residues. CDR3 coding DNA: TGTGCCAGCAGTACCCACGGCTTCCCAAATTCACCCCTCCACTTT. It translates to CASSTHGFPNSPLHF.

The chain has TRBV7-2 and TRBJ2-7; 8 nucleotides align to TRBD2. J was trimmed by 3 bases and V by 3 bases; bases with no gene match: 4. The CDR3 extends over 14 amino acids. Germline assignment: CDR1 SGHTA and CDR2 FQGNSA. CDR3 loop: CASSFGRGGYEQYF. The CDR3 DNA sequence: TGTGCCAGCAGCTTCGGGAGGGGCGGCTACGAGCAGTACTTC.

The rearrangement links TRBV7-2 to TRBJ1-2; D remains ambiguous. Germline lookup yields CDR1 SGHTA and CDR2 FQGNSA. The V end was cut by 0 bases, the J end by 8 bases, with 7 bases between. The CDR3 runs to 12 residues. CDR3 in amino acids: CASSLAGRGYTF. The CDR3 nucleotides are TGTGCCAGCAGCTTAGCGGGCCGGGGCTACACCTTC. The full variable domain, rest sourced from reference TRBV7-2 and TRBJ1-2, is GAGVSQSPSNKVTEKGKDVELRCDPISGHTALYWYRQSLGQGLEFLIYFQGNSAPDKSGLPSDRFSAERTGGSVSTLTIQRTQQEDSAVYLCASSLAGRGYTFGSGTRLTVV.

V and J are TRBV7-4 and TRBJ2-3, with D possibly being TRBD1 or TRBD2 (6 bases each). This CDR3 comprises 16 residues. CDR1 and CDR2 (germline): SGHVT, SQSDAQ. The germline V and J ends were trimmed by 0 bases and 6 bases, with 16 bases remaining between them. CDR3 amino acids: CASSLALGGTSDTQYF. CDR3 bases: TGTGCCAGCAGCTTAGCGCTCGGCGGGACATCCGATACGCAGTATTTT.

This chain uses TRBV2 with TRBJ2-1, with 8 bases fitting TRBD1. Germline V CDR1 and CDR2: SNHLY, FYNNEI. The V segment lost 7 bases and the J segment 6 bases; nucleotides outside the gene matches: 8. The CDR3 has 14 amino acids. Written as DNA, the CDR3 is TGTGCCAGCACCGGGACAGGAGGTGCCAATGAGCAGTTCTTC. This gives the protein CASTGTGGANEQFF.

The sample holds a few counts of this clonotype. This chain links TRBV20-1 with TRBJ1-1; D remains ambiguous. V was trimmed by 5 bases and J by 2 bases, leaving 6 bases between them. The V gene's germline CDR1 is DFQATT and CDR2 SNEGSKA (reference sequence). The CDR3 spans 11 residues. As DNA, the CDR3 is TGCAGTGCTTCTGACAACACTGAAGCTTTCTTT. Protein product: CSASDNTEAFF.

The sample holds a few counts of this clonotype. The V gene is TRBV15, the J gene TRBJ1-1; D is perhaps TRBD1 (5 bases). The CDR3 contains 13 residues. Trimming took 8 bases from V and 2 from J, leaving 12 bases between them. Germline V gene lookup returns CDR1 LNHNV and CDR2 YYDKDF (reference sequence). The CDR3 coding sequence is TGTGCCACCCGGGGGGGTGGAAACACTGAAGCTTTCTTT. It specifies CATRGGGNTEAFF.